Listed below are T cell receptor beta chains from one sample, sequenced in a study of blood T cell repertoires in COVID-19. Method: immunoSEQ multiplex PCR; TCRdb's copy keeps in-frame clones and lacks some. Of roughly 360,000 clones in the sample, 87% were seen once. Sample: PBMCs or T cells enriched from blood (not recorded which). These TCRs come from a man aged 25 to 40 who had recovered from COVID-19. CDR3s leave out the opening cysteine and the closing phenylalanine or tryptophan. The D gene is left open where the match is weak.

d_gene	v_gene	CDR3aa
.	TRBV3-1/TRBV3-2	ASSHNRASNEKLF
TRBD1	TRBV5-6	ASSLGRTGVVLSGNTIY
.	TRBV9	ASSVGEGVNTQY
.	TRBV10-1	ASSATGTEAF
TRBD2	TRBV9	ASSPSGGTSYEQY
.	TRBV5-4	ASTPGGDSGNTIY
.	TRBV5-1	ASSLNMNTEAF
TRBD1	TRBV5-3	ARSFGTGGRCYGYT
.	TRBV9	ASSVSGSEQF
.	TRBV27	ASSYRRNTEAF
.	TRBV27	ASSFLKGANYGYT
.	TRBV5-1	ASSLAGVTDTQY
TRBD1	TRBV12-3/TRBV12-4	ASSLYRGHGYT
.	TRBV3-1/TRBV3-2	ASSQDRVTYGYT
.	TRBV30	AWRIGGEQY
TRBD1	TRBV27	ASRGQGRDTIY
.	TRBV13	ASSVRGSSQY
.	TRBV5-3	ARSSGGDYEQY
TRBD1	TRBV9	ASSVGAGGRETQY
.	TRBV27	ASKSDTGEYGYT
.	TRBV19	ASRVQGSSGELF
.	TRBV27	ASSLYDSNQPQH
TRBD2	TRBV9	ASNPGLAGYEQY
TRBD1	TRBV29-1	SVGRRWTGGTNEQF
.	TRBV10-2	ASSESANNQPQH
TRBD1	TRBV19	ASSTRQGGETQY
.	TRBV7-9	ASSLGQGIGGNEQY
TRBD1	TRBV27	ASSRQGLFNRWNYGYT
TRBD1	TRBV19	ASRQGTANTGELF
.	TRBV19	ASSSSGTFISGNTIY
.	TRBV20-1	SASPRVTEAF
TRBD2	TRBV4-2	ASSQDGYSGGILDTQY
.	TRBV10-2	ASSDLRDTQYTEAF
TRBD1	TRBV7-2	ASSYGTGVGEQY
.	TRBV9	ASSVEQGRDSPLH
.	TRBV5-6	ASSPPATRGSNYGYT
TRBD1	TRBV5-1	ASSLWGQGANSPLH
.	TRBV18	ASSTTALSGNTIY
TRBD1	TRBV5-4	ASSLRDRAHTQY
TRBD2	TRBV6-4	ASSDSSGGSDTGELF
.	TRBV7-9	ASSQDTEKLF
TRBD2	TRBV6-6	ASTTGGKGTGELF
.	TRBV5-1	ASSLVGNDEQY
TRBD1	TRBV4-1	ASSQGRGQVST
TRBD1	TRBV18	ASSPPRGQGAGNEQF
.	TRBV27	ASSLSGTIGNTIY
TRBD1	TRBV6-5	ASRGQGGTEAF
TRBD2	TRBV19	ASSKNWGGADNEQF
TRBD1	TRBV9	ASSRRGSDYGYT
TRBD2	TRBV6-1	ASSEGPRGVNGELF
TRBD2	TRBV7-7	ASSPGGGSSPNEQY
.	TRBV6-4	ASSDGTTDTQY
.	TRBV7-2	ASIPPANYGYT
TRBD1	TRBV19	ASSLKQGDYNEQF
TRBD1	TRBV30	AWSVQDRGDNQPQH
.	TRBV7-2	ASSFDGVEQF
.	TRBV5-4	ASSLVGEGTDTQY
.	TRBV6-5	ASSYPENNSPLH
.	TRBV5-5	ASSPLGAGQPQH
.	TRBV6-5	ASSYAGTQY